These 4 T cell receptor beta chains originate from one sample sequenced in a study of early T cells in non-severe SARS-CoV-2 infection (dated by TCRdb to the early 2020s). Receptor libraries were prepared by 5' RACE. Sequenced on a NextSeq 500. The public reads were quality trimmed at Q25 with fastp and then assembled into clones with MiXCR by TCRdb, keeping productive beta chains. When rows share a CDR3 protein, they turn into one entry using the most common DNA and genes. The sample includes tens of thousands of distinct CDR3 sequences, with over 12% observed a single time. The ten largest clones capture 3% of the sample. The sample was whole blood. The receptors derive from an adult who was a healthcare worker with PCR-confirmed SARS-CoV-2 infection or an uninfected control (not recorded which).

The sample holds a few counts of this clonotype. This rearrangement joins TRBV6-1 to TRBJ2-7, with TRBD1 matching 10 bases. Germline V gene data show CDR1 as MNHNS and CDR2 as SASEGT. V gave up 4 bases and J gave up 2 bases; unmatched junction bases: 5. The CDR3 loop spans 15 amino acids. The CDR3: CASSAGQGGAYEQYF. CDR3 DNA: TGTGCCAGCAGTGCCGGACAGGGGGGAGCCTACGAGCAGTACTTC.

This clonotype was picked up many times. In DNA form, the CDR3 reads TGTGCCACGACCGGAAGCCGCTACGAGCAGTACTTC. Its protein product is CATTGSRYEQYF. This sequence joins TRBV6-1 and TRBJ2-7; D gene ambiguous. V was trimmed by 10 bases and J by 3 bases, leaving 13 bases between them. CDR1 is MNHNS and CDR2 is SASEGT in the germline V gene. CDR3 length: 12 residues.

In this sample, this clonotype turned up many times. This chain uses TRBV13 with TRBJ1-2; D is unresolved. Germline-derived CDR1 and CDR2 are PRHDT and FYEKMQ (reference sequence). CDR3 size: 12 residues. V was cut by 1 base and J by 4 bases, with 4 bases left in between. CDR3 protein: CASSLAGYGYTF. In DNA, the CDR3 is TGTGCCAGCAGCTTAGCGGGCTATGGCTACACCTTC. Using reference TRBV13 and TRBJ1-2 for the parts outside the CDR3, the full variable domain is AAGVIQSPRHLIKEKRETATLKCYPIPRHDTVYWYQQGPGQDPQFLISFYEKMQSDKGSIPDRFSAQQFSDYHSELNMSSLELGDSALYFCASSLAGYGYTFGSGTRLTVV.

This chain connects TRBV15 to TRBJ2-7; no firm D call. The germline V gene has CDR1 LNHNV and CDR2 YYDKDF (reference sequence). V lost 3 bases and J lost 2, with 14 bases in between. The CDR3 runs 15 residues. The CDR3 bases are TGTGCCACCAGCAGCTCCCCATTTCGAGCCTACGAGCAGTACTTC. It translates to CATSSSPFRAYEQYF.